The TCR beta chain under discussion was sequenced for a study of low-dose radiotherapy and immunotherapy resistance in tumors. Time point specified: before trial treatment. TRAV and TRBV primers primed cDNA for both TCRalpha and TCRbeta. TCRs underwent 20 PCR cycles of amplification with a constant-region primer and V-primer adapter. The mRNA that was isolated underwent amplification by in vitro transcription. TCRdb fed the reads into MiXCR, producing one record per CDR3 protein. Counted here are tens of thousands of distinct CDR3 sequences, less than 40% occurring once; the ten biggest clones make up about 3.9%. In this sample, this clonotype turned up many times. The trim removed 6 bases at V and 0 bases at J, leaving 12 bases unmatched. There are 20 residues in the CDR3. Germline-derived CDR1 and CDR2 are SGHAT and FQNNGV.

The chain uses TRBV11-2 and TRBJ2-2, with 14 bases fitting TRBD2. This TCR came from a male donor with gallbladder cancer. Sequenced material: PBMCs, taken before treatment. The chain's CDR3 is CASRQYGTSGGQTNTGELFF. The CDR3 DNA sequence: TGTGCCAGCAGGCAATATGGGACTAGCGGGGGCCAGACGAACACCGGGGAGCTGTTTTTT.